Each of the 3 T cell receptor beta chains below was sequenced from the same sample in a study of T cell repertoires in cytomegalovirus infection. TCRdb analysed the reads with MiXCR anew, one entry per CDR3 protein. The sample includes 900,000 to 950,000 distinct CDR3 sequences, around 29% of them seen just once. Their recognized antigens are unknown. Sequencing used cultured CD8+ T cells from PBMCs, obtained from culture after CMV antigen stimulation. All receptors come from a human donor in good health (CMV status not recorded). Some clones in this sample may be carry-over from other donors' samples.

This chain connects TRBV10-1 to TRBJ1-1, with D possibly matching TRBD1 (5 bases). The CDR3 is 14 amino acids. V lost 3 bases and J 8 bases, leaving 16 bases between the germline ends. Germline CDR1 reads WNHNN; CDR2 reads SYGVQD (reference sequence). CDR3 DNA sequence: TGCGCCAGCAGTGATTCCGGGCCGGGGACGGAAGCTTTCTTT. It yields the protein CASSDSGPGTEAFF.

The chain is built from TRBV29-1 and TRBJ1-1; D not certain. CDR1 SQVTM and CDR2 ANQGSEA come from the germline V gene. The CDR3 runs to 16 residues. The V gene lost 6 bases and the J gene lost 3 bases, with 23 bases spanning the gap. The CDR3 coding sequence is TGCAGCGTCCCCGAAGGAGTTCGCGGTATGGACACTGAAGCTTTCTTT. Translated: CSVPEGVRGMDTEAFF. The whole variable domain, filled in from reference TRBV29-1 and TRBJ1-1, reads SAVISQKPSRDICQRGTSLTIQCQVDSQVTMMFWYRQQPGQSLTLIATANQGSEATYESGFVIDKFPISRPNLTFSTLTVSNMSPEDSSIYLCSVPEGVRGMDTEAFFGQGTRLTVV.

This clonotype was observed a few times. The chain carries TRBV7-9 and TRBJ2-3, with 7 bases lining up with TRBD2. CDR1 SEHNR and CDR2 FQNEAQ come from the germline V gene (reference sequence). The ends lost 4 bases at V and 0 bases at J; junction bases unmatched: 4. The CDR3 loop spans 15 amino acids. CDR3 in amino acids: CASSSLAASTDTQYF. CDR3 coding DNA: TGTGCCAGCAGCTCCCTAGCGGCTAGCACAGATACGCAGTATTTT.